The rows below give T cell receptor beta chains drawn from one sample of a study of blood T cell repertoires in COVID-19. Here immunoSEQ multiplex PCR was the method, and the copy in TCRdb shows in-frame clones only, minus some. This table has approximately 220,000 clones, 85% to 90% appearing once. The source material was peripheral blood. Receptors were obtained from a man between 60 and 75 years old who had recovered from COVID-19. The CDR3 runs from the conserved cysteine through the conserved F or W. D genes are given only for firm matches. Size is omitted from some rows. Given values are once, few, many or a class for expanded clones.

>NA|TRBV7-2|TRBJ2-7|NA
CASSLAHSYEQYF
TGTGCCAGCAGCTTAGCGCACAGCTACGAGCAGTACTTC
>NA|TRBV6-4|TRBJ1-1|NA
CASKYRDMNTEAFF
TGTGCCAGCAAATACCGGGACATGAACACTGAAGCTTTCTTT
>NA|TRBV4-3|TRBJ2-7|TRBD1
CASSQETGGSYEQYF
TGCGCCAGCAGCCAAGAGACAGGGGGCTCATACGAGCAGTACTTC
>NA|TRBV18|TRBJ2-7|NA
CASSPTGSFYEQYF
TGTGCCAGCTCACCAACCGGGTCTTTCTACGAGCAGTACTTC
>NA|TRBV18|TRBJ2-1|TRBD2
CASSPSGGSSYNEQFF
TGTGCCAGCTCACCGTCGGGCGGGAGCTCCTACAATGAGCAGTTCTTC
>NA|TRBV3-1/TRBV3-2|TRBJ2-5|NA
CASSQDGKGRETQYF
TGTGCCAGCAGCCAAGATGGTAAGGGGCGGGAGACCCAGTACTTC
>NA|TRBV13|TRBJ2-1|TRBD2
CASSFRSGGRYEFF
TGTGCCAGCAGCTTTCGAAGCGGGGGGCGTTACGAGTTCTTC
>NA|TRBV6-6|TRBJ2-7|TRBD1
CASRRQGSRVEQYF
TGTGCCAGCAGAAGACAGGGGAGCAGGGTGGAGCAGTACTTC
>NA|TRBV24-1|TRBJ2-7|NA
CATSDPPAYEQYF
TGTGCCACCAGTGATCCCCCGGCCTACGAGCAGTACTTC
>few|TRBV28|TRBJ1-6|NA
CATMDRSPLHF
TGTGCCACTATGGACAGATCACCCCTCCACTTT
>NA|TRBV6-5|TRBJ1-2|TRBD1
CASSGTGGYGYTF
TGTGCCAGCAGCGGGACAGGGGGCTATGGCTACACCTTC
>NA|TRBV7-3|TRBJ2-3|TRBD2
CASSLIAGTTDTQYF
TGTGCCAGCAGCCTAATAGCGGGAACCACAGATACGCAGTATTTT
>few|TRBV6-5|TRBJ2-1|TRBD2
CASNSGNRGNEQFF
TGTGCCAGCAATAGCGGGAATCGGGGCAATGAGCAGTTCTTC
>NA|TRBV4-1|TRBJ2-5|NA
CASSQEGGPRGETQYF
TGCGCCAGCAGCCAAGAAGGTGGCCCCCGGGGAGAGACCCAGTACTTC
>NA|TRBV6-5|TRBJ1-2|NA
CASSYAQTGYGYTF
TGTGCCAGCAGTTACGCCCAAACGGGCTATGGCTACACCTTC
>few|TRBV10-1|TRBJ2-7|TRBD2
CASSEFAGEDEQYF
TGCGCCAGCAGTGAGTTCGCGGGAGAGGACGAGCAGTACTTC
>NA|TRBV7-6|TRBJ1-4|TRBD1
CASRLAGTANEKLFF
TGTGCCAGCAGGCTAGCCGGGACAGCGAATGAAAAACTGTTTTTT
>NA|TRBV2|TRBJ1-2|NA
CASSEGPRGYTF
TGTGCCAGCAGTGAAGGGCCGAGGGGCTACACCTTC
>NA|TRBV6-2/TRBV6-3|TRBJ1-2|NA
CASSRTFSAVGGYTF
TGTGCCAGCAGCCGGACATTTTCTGCCGTTGGTGGCTACACCTTC
>NA|TRBV5-1|TRBJ2-7|TRBD1
CASSFHGQGSYEQYF
TGCGCCAGCAGCTTCCACGGACAGGGGAGCTACGAGCAGTACTTC
>NA|TRBV7-3|TRBJ1-6|TRBD1
CASSTGQGPGSPLHF
TGTGCCAGCAGCACCGGACAGGGACCGGGTTCACCCCTCCACTTT
>NA|TRBV1|TRBJ1-6|NA
CTSSQDRESYNSPLHF
TGCACCAGCAGCCAAGACAGGGAATCCTATAATTCACCCCTCCACTTT
>NA|TRBV27|TRBJ2-3|TRBD2
CASSPIPGLAGNADTQYF
TGTGCCAGCAGTCCCATCCCCGGACTAGCGGGAAACGCAGATACGCAGTATTTT
>NA|TRBV11-3|TRBJ2-7|NA
CASSLSRGQSYEQYF
TGTGCCAGCAGCCTAAGCCGCGGACAGAGTTACGAGCAGTACTTC
>NA|TRBV2|TRBJ2-2|TRBD2
CASTRGGLAVFGELFF
TGTGCCAGCACCCGGGGGGGACTAGCGGTTTTCGGGGAGCTGTTTTTT
>NA|TRBV3-1/TRBV3-2|TRBJ2-5|NA
CASSQPGTTGTQYF
TGTGCCAGCAGCCAACCCGGGACAACGGGGACCCAGTACTTC
>once|TRBV5-1|TRBJ1-1|TRBD1
CASSGDRVDTEAFF
TGCGCCAGCAGCGGGGACAGGGTTGACACTGAAGCTTTCTTT
>NA|TRBV27|TRBJ2-7|TRBD2
CASRWTSGNYEQYF
TGTGCCAGCAGGTGGACTAGCGGGAACTACGAGCAGTACTTC
>NA|TRBV6-8|TRBJ2-7|TRBD1
CASIHPQSWDRASYEQYF
TGTGCCAGCATCCACCCCCAATCCTGGGACAGGGCTTCCTACGAGCAGTACTTC
>once|TRBV3-1/TRBV3-2|TRBJ2-7|TRBD1
CASSQDGTGDGRGQYF
TGTGCCAGCAGCCAGGACGGGACAGGCGACGGACGTGGGCAGTACTTC
>NA|TRBV3-1/TRBV3-2|TRBJ2-1|TRBD2
CASSQGAGGIYNEQFF
TGTGCCAGCAGCCAAGGGGCGGGAGGGATTTACAATGAGCAGTTCTTC
>NA|TRBV19|TRBJ2-2|NA
CASSITVTGELFF
TGTGCCAGTAGTATCACTGTCACCGGGGAGCTGTTTTTT
>few|TRBV7-9|TRBJ1-1|TRBD1
CASSSPDRANTEAFF
TGTGCCAGCAGCTCTCCGGACAGGGCGAACACTGAAGCTTTCTTT
>NA|TRBV29-1|TRBJ2-7|TRBD1
CSVEAPADRVGTHEQYF
TGCAGCGTTGAAGCCCCGGCGGACAGGGTGGGGACCCACGAGCAGTACTTC
>NA|TRBV9|TRBJ2-2|NA
CASSVVAGSVNTGELFF
TGTGCCAGCAGCGTAGTTGCGGGGTCCGTGAACACCGGGGAGCTGTTTTTT
>NA|TRBV18|TRBJ2-2|NA
CASSSIAAPGTGELFF
TGTGCCAGCTCGTCCATAGCGGCCCCGGGAACCGGGGAGCTGTTTTTT
>NA|TRBV10-3|TRBJ2-2|NA
CAISEPGGTGELFF
TGTGCCATCAGTGAGCCGGGCGGGACCGGGGAGCTGTTTTTT
>NA|TRBV6-1|TRBJ2-6|NA
CASSGTGFRSSSGANVLTF
TGTGCCAGCAGTGGAACCGGGTTCCGCTCGAGCTCTGGGGCCAACGTCCTGACTTTC
>NA|TRBV4-1|TRBJ2-1|NA
CASSQGETANEQFF
TGCGCCAGCAGCCAAGGGGAGACTGCCAATGAGCAGTTCTTC
>NA|TRBV20-1|TRBJ1-2|NA
CSGGLNYGYTF
TGCAGTGGAGGACTCAACTATGGCTACACCTTC
>NA|TRBV11-3|TRBJ2-3|TRBD2
CASSLGGTSGTDTQYF
TGTGCCAGCAGCTTAGGAGGGACTAGCGGTACAGATACGCAGTATTTT
>NA|TRBV5-1|TRBJ2-3|TRBD2
CASSLAGTSGLTDTQYF
TGCGCCAGCAGCTTGGCCGGGACTAGCGGGCTCACAGATACGCAGTATTTT
>NA|TRBV6-4|TRBJ1-5|NA
CASSVRVHQPQHF
TGTGCCAGCAGCGTCAGGGTCCATCAGCCCCAGCATTTT
>NA|TRBV18|TRBJ2-2|TRBD1
CASSADRGPGELFF
TGTGCCAGCTCAGCAGACAGGGGCCCTGGGGAGCTGTTTTTT
>NA|TRBV3-1/TRBV3-2|TRBJ1-3|NA
CASSQGPGGRNF
TGTGCCAGCAGCCAAGGACCGGGAGGACGAAATTTT
>NA|TRBV6-5|TRBJ2-7|TRBD2
CASSYPTSGGAEQYF
TGTGCCAGCAGTTACCCAACTAGCGGGGGGGCCGAGCAGTACTTC
>NA|TRBV12-3/TRBV12-4|TRBJ1-2|TRBD1
CASNPGQGAGYTF
TGTGCCAGCAATCCGGGACAGGGGGCGGGCTACACCTTC
>NA|TRBV2|TRBJ2-7|TRBD1
CASRDRGPIGQYF
TGTGCCAGCAGAGACAGGGGGCCCATCGGGCAGTACTTC